In this sample, the clone carrying this TCR beta chain is medium-sized. The sample is drawn from a study of sequential checkpoint blockade in melanoma. Generated by immunoSEQ multiplex PCR, the TCRdb table keeps only in-frame clones and is missing some. The sample contains fewer than 4,000 clones, under 20% of which appear only once. This sample's treatment: randomized to nivolumab then ipilimumab (arm A) or the reverse (arm B). The TCR originated in a human donor with melanoma. This specimen consisted of tumor tissue (inferred from file names), obtained from a patient given nivolumab and ipilimumab in sequence.

CDR3 in amino acids: CASSIISGTANEKLFF. As DNA, the CDR3 is TGTGCCAGCAGCATCATTTCCGGGACAGCAAATGAAAAACTGTTTTTT. The chain has TRBV11-3 and TRBJ1-4, with TRBD1 matching over 7 bases. The CDR3 is 16 amino acids. With V trimmed by 5 bases and J by 5 bases, 11 bases remained unmatched. Germline CDR1 and CDR2: SGHNT and YENEEA.